These T cell receptor beta chains were read from a single sample in a study of regulatory T cells in long-lasting Graves disease. TCRdb re-called the multiplex PCR reads through MiXCR, storing one row per CDR3 protein. The repertoire holds about 320,000 distinct CDR3 sequences, 15% to 20% seen once, with more than 30% in the top ten. The material sequenced was peripheral blood mononuclear cells (PBMCs), taken at new diagnosis, from a patient treated with antithyroid drugs. The source of these receptors is a female donor with Graves disease. The CDR3 runs from the conserved cysteine through the conserved F or W. D genes are given only for firm matches. Size values are once, few and many counts, or a class for expanded clones, and some rows have none.

d_gene | j_gene | v_gene | abundance | CDR3aa | CDR3nt
. | TRBJ2-5 | TRBV5-1 | few | CASSPATGRETQYF | TGCGCCAGCAGCCCAGCAACAGGGAGAGAGACCCAGTACTTC
. | TRBJ1-3 | TRBV20-1 | many | CSATGGRAGNTIYF | TGCAGTGCTACTGGGGGCAGGGCTGGAAACACCATATATTTT
TRBD1 | TRBJ1-2 | TRBV19 | . | CASSIVQGDGYTF | TGTGCCAGTAGTATAGTTCAGGGGGATGGCTACACCTTC
TRBD1 | TRBJ1-2 | TRBV6-5 | many | CASSYRILRQGDNYGYTF | TGTGCCAGCAGTTACCGTATACTTAGACAGGGTGATAACTATGGCTACACCTTC
TRBD1 | TRBJ2-7 | TRBV15 | . | CATSTIGTVSSYEQYF | TGTGCCACCAGCACAATTGGGACAGTGAGCTCCTACGAGCAGTACTTC
. | TRBJ1-5 | TRBV27 | many | CASIRTQPQHF | TGTGCCAGCATCCGAACTCAGCCCCAGCATTTT
. | TRBJ1-1 | TRBV2 | . | CASSEQRMNTEAFF | TGTGCCAGCAGTGAGCAGCGAATGAACACTGAAGCTTTCTTT
. | TRBJ2-7 | TRBV2 | many | CASNEIGRRTYEQYF | TGTGCCAGCAACGAAATAGGTAGACGGACCTACGAGCAGTACTTC
. | TRBJ1-1 | TRBV11-3 | . | CASSLDSGQNTEAFF | TGTGCCAGCAGCTTAGATTCGGGACAAAACACTGAAGCTTTCTTT
. | TRBJ2-5 | TRBV7-9 | . | CASSLGVQGQLGQETQYF | TGTGCCAGCAGCTTAGGGGTCCAGGGGCAGCTTGGGCAAGAGACCCAGTACTTC
. | TRBJ1-4 | TRBV6-5 | many | CASSYSITDNEKLFF | TGTGCCAGCAGTTACTCGATAACAGACAATGAAAAACTGTTTTTT
. | TRBJ2-1 | TRBV9 | many | CASSVASYNEQFF | TGTGCCAGCAGCGTAGCCTCCTACAATGAGCAGTTCTTC
TRBD2 | TRBJ2-2 | TRBV4-1 | many | CASSQETGLAGGGELFF | TGCGCCAGCAGCCAAGAGACGGGACTAGCGGGAGGAGGGGAGCTGTTTTTT
TRBD2 | TRBJ2-1 | TRBV6-2/TRBV6-3 | many | CASTASGTHNEQFF | TGTGCCAGCACCGCTAGCGGGACTCACAATGAGCAGTTCTTC
. | TRBJ2-5 | TRBV30 | many | CAWSVTGGFQETQYF | TGTGCCTGGAGTGTTACGGGGGGCTTCCAAGAGACCCAGTACTTC
TRBD2 | TRBJ2-1 | TRBV29-1 | once | CSVPNPSSGSLPYNEQFF | TGCAGCGTCCCCAACCCCTCTAGCGGGAGCCTCCCCTACAATGAGCAGTTCTTC
TRBD2 | TRBJ2-3 | TRBV7-9 | few | CASELRGATDTQYF | TGTGCCAGCGAGTTGCGGGGGGCCACAGATACGCAGTATTTT
. | TRBJ1-5 | TRBV19 | many | CASSSLPGSNQPQHF | TGTGCCAGTAGTTCACTCCCTGGTAGCAATCAGCCCCAGCATTTT
. | TRBJ2-1 | TRBV20-1 | many | CSANGDRWVNNEQFF | TGCAGTGCAAATGGGGACCGTTGGGTAAACAATGAGCAGTTCTTC
. | TRBJ1-2 | TRBV30 | few | CACLAPGYTF | TGTGCCTGCCTGGCGCCCGGCTACACCTTC
TRBD1 | TRBJ1-1 | TRBV27 | many | CASKKQGKGTEAFF | TGTGCCAGCAAAAAACAGGGGAAAGGCACTGAAGCTTTCTTT
TRBD2 | TRBJ2-1 | TRBV5-1 | few | CASSLEPGGGWNEQFF | TGCGCCAGCAGCTTGGAGCCGGGGGGGGGATGGAATGAGCAGTTCTTC
. | TRBJ2-7 | TRBV10-1 | many | CASSARGSYEQYF | TGCGCCAGCAGCGCCCGGGGGTCCTACGAGCAGTACTTC
TRBD1 | TRBJ1-5 | TRBV20-1 | few | CSARDLTGGGGRNQPQHF | TGCAGTGCTAGAGATCTTACAGGGGGTGGTGGTCGCAATCAGCCCCAGCATTTT
TRBD2 | TRBJ2-1 | TRBV14 | few | CASSHQRETTYNEQFF | TGTGCCAGCAGCCACCAGCGGGAGACGACCTACAATGAGCAGTTCTTC
. | TRBJ1-5 | TRBV19 | many | CASSLQGDSNQPQHF | TGTGCCAGTAGTCTTCAGGGAGATAGCAATCAGCCCCAGCATTTT
. | TRBJ1-5 | TRBV18 | few | CASSLDRFNQPQHF | TGTGCCAGCTCATTAGACAGATTCAATCAGCCCCAGCATTTT
TRBD1 | TRBJ2-7 | TRBV4-1 | . | CASSQVRQGAGRSYEQYF | TGCGCCAGCAGCCAAGTGAGACAGGGGGCGGGCCGTTCCTACGAGCAGTACTTC
TRBD2 | TRBJ2-3 | TRBV28 | many | CASSLWTGTSGSRTDTQYF | TGTGCCAGCAGTTTGTGGACAGGGACTAGCGGGAGTCGGACAGATACGCAGTATTTT
. | TRBJ1-3 | TRBV6-2/TRBV6-3 | . | CASRAGNTIYF | TGTGCCAGCAGGGCGGGAAACACCATATATTTT
. | TRBJ2-1 | TRBV12-3/TRBV12-4 | many | CASSLRSGPYNEQFF | TGTGCCAGCAGTTTACGTAGCGGACCTTACAATGAGCAGTTCTTC
TRBD2 | TRBJ2-1 | TRBV19 | few | CASKISSGSVNEQFF | TGTGCCAGTAAAATATCCAGCGGGAGTGTAAATGAGCAGTTCTTC
TRBD1 | TRBJ2-7 | TRBV27 | many | CASSIGQGGYEQYF | TGTGCCAGCAGTATCGGACAGGGGGGATACGAGCAGTACTTC
. | TRBJ2-3 | TRBV11-3 | many | CASSLEAGFSTDTQYF | TGTGCCAGCAGCTTAGAAGCGGGTTTTAGCACAGATACGCAGTATTTT
TRBD2 | TRBJ2-2 | TRBV11-2 | many | CASSIGLAGVDGELFF | TGTGCCAGCAGCATCGGACTAGCGGGAGTCGACGGGGAGCTGTTTTTT
. | TRBJ2-7 | TRBV11-3 | many | CASSFDGSSYEQYF | TGTGCCAGCAGCTTCGACGGTAGCTCCTACGAGCAGTACTTC
. | TRBJ2-3 | TRBV7-8 | many | CASTPTGADTQYF | TGTGCCAGCACCCCAACCGGGGCAGATACGCAGTATTTT